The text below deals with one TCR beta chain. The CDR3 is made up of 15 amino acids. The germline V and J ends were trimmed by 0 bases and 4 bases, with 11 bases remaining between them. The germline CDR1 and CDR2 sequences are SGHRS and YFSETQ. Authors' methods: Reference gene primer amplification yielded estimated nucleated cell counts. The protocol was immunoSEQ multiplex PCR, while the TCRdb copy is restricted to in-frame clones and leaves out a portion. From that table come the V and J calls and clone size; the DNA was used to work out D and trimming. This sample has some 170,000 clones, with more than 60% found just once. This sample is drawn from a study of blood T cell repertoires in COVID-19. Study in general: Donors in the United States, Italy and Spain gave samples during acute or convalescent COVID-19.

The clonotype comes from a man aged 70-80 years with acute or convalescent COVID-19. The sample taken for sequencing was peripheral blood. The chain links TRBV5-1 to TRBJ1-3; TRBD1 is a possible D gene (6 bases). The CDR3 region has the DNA TGCGCCAGCAGCTTGGCCGGGACACTCGGAAACACCATATATTTT. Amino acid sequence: CASSLAGTLGNTIYF. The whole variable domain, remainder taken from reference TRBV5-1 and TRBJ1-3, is KAGVTQTPRYLIKTRGQQVTLSCSPISGHRSVSWYQQTPGQGLQFLFEYFSETQRNKGNFPGRFSGRQFSNSRSEMNVSTLELGDSALYLCASSLAGTLGNTIYFGEGSWLTVV.